The rows below give T cell receptor beta chains drawn from one sample of a study of blood T cell repertoires in COVID-19. TCRdb's copy holds only in-frame clones and misses some; the assay was immunoSEQ multiplex PCR. The repertoire holds about 270,000 clones, with around 93% as singletons. Sequencing was performed on PBMCs or T cells enriched from blood (not recorded which). These receptors were taken from a man aged 40-50 years who had been exposed to COVID-19. The CDR3 runs from the conserved cysteine through the conserved F or W. A D gene is named only where the DNA matches it firmly. Clone sizes are given selectively: once, few, many, or a class where the clone is expanded.

abundance	d_gene	v_gene	j_gene	CDR3aa	CDR3nt
NA	TRBD1	TRBV19	TRBJ1-2	CASRPGQGVGYTF	TGTGCCAGTCGGCCGGGACAGGGGGTAGGCTACACCTTC
NA	TRBD1	TRBV19	TRBJ1-3	CASSATGSGNTIYF	TGTGCCAGTAGTGCGACAGGGTCTGGAAACACCATATATTTT
once	NA	TRBV27	TRBJ2-5	CASSPFLQGQETQYF	TGTGCCAGCAGCCCTTTTCTCCAGGGCCAAGAGACCCAGTACTTC
NA	TRBD1	TRBV28	TRBJ1-4	CASRKTGANEKLFF	TGTGCCAGCAGGAAGACAGGGGCTAATGAAAAACTGTTTTTT
NA	TRBD1	TRBV24-1	TRBJ1-2	CATSDTRTGRNYGYTF	TGTGCCACCAGTGATACCCGGACAGGGAGAAACTATGGCTACACCTTC
NA	NA	TRBV19	TRBJ2-7	CASMGLLDYEQYF	TGTGCCAGTATGGGCTTACTGGACTACGAGCAGTACTTC
NA	NA	TRBV6-1	TRBJ1-2	CASSEGPVFLVTNYGYTF	TGTGCCAGCAGTGAAGGGCCAGTCTTCCTTGTGACTAACTATGGCTACACCTTC
NA	TRBD2	TRBV27	TRBJ2-7	CASSFRGDSYEQYF	TGTGCCAGCAGTTTTCGGGGGGACTCCTACGAGCAGTACTTC
NA	TRBD2	TRBV28	TRBJ2-2	CASSLTSGYFRGAGTGELFF	TGTGCCAGCAGTTTGACTAGCGGATACTTTAGGGGTGCGGGCACCGGGGAGCTGTTTTTT
NA	TRBD2	TRBV18	TRBJ2-5	CASSDTSGRGETQYF	TGTGCCAGCTCAGACACTAGCGGGAGAGGAGAGACCCAGTACTTC
NA	NA	TRBV28	TRBJ1-1	CASSLNNPMNTEAFF	TGTGCCAGCAGTTTAAACAACCCAATGAACACTGAAGCTTTCTTT
NA	NA	TRBV7-9	TRBJ1-2	CASSLVNVGANYGYTF	TGTGCCAGCAGCTTAGTTAATGTCGGGGCTAACTATGGCTACACCTTC
NA	NA	TRBV7-9	TRBJ2-7	CASSQTSSEQYF	TGTGCCAGCAGCCAGACAAGCTCGGAGCAGTACTTC
NA	TRBD2	TRBV3-1/TRBV3-2	TRBJ2-7	CASSQAGGREQYF	TGTGCCAGCAGCCAAGCGGGGGGGAGGGAGCAGTACTTC
NA	NA	TRBV3-1/TRBV3-2	TRBJ2-5	CASSPSAVGVIGETQYF	TGTGCCAGCAGCCCAAGTGCTGTAGGGGTGATCGGAGAGACCCAGTACTTC
NA	TRBD2	TRBV28	TRBJ2-5	CASSSGTSGRVGETQYF	TGTGCCAGCAGTTCCGGGACTAGCGGGAGGGTGGGGGAGACCCAGTACTTC
once	NA	TRBV5-6	TRBJ2-7	CASNRAGGHNEQYF	TGTGCCAGCAACCGAGCCGGGGGGCATAACGAGCAGTACTTC
NA	NA	TRBV7-6	TRBJ1-3	CASSKQAFSGNTIYF	TGTGCCAGCAGCAAACAGGCGTTCTCTGGAAACACCATATATTTT
NA	TRBD1	TRBV28	TRBJ2-2	CASSSKQGARTGELFF	TGTGCCAGCAGTTCAAAACAGGGGGCTCGTACCGGGGAGCTGTTTTTT
NA	TRBD1	TRBV19	TRBJ2-2	CASSKRQGANTGELFF	TGTGCCAGTAGTAAGAGACAGGGGGCGAACACCGGGGAGCTGTTTTTT
NA	NA	TRBV5-5	TRBJ1-2	CASSLDGAGGAHYGYTF	TGTGCCAGCAGCTTGGATGGCGCGGGGGGCGCCCACTATGGCTACACCTTC
NA	TRBD2	TRBV7-3	TRBJ2-2	CASSPRAGVDTGELFF	TGTGCCAGCAGCCCCCGGGCGGGAGTGGACACCGGGGAGCTGTTTTTT
NA	NA	TRBV5-6	TRBJ2-3	CASSSSTDTQYF	TGTGCCAGCAGCTCTAGCACAGATACGCAGTATTTT
once	NA	TRBV14	TRBJ1-6	CASSAYPGVLNSPLHF	TGTGCCAGCAGCGCCTACCCGGGAGTACTTAACTCACCCCTCCACTTT
NA	TRBD2	TRBV7-8	TRBJ2-5	CASSFGLYGRGEETQYF	TGTGCCAGCAGCTTTGGTCTATACGGGAGGGGAGAAGAGACCCAGTACTTC
NA	NA	TRBV9	TRBJ2-7	CASSFHRGDTRHEQYF	TGTGCCAGCAGCTTCCACCGGGGGGACACCCGCCACGAGCAGTACTTC
NA	NA	TRBV2	TRBJ1-2	CASRGSYGYTF	TGTGCCAGCAGAGGGAGCTATGGCTACACCTTC
NA	NA	TRBV12-5	TRBJ1-5	CASGSSPGGGVGQPQHF	TGTGCTAGTGGTTCGAGCCCCGGTGGGGGGGTAGGTCAGCCCCAGCATTTT
NA	NA	TRBV6-5	TRBJ2-1	CASSPLNEQFF	TGTGCCAGCAGTCCGTTAAATGAGCAGTTCTTC
NA	TRBD1	TRBV9	TRBJ2-7	CASSVATGVNDEQYF	TGTGCCAGCAGCGTTGCGACAGGGGTAAACGACGAGCAGTACTTC
NA	NA	TRBV3-1/TRBV3-2	TRBJ2-1	CASSAPGVYNEQFF	TGTGCCAGCAGTGCCCCGGGGGTATACAATGAGCAGTTCTTC
NA	NA	TRBV4-1	TRBJ2-5	CASSAGRQETQYF	TGCGCCAGCAGCGCGGGACGGCAAGAGACCCAGTACTTC
few	NA	TRBV19	TRBJ1-5	CASSIQDNQPQHF	TGTGCCAGTAGTATCCAGGATAATCAGCCCCAGCATTTT
NA	NA	TRBV6-5	TRBJ1-1	CASSQQQVSTEAFF	TGTGCCAGCAGTCAACAACAGGTTAGCACTGAAGCTTTCTTT
NA	NA	TRBV11-1	TRBJ2-1	CASSLPHGLDEQFF	TGTGCCAGCAGCTTACCCCACGGGTTGGATGAGCAGTTCTTC
NA	NA	TRBV28	TRBJ2-1	CASRENEQFF	TGTGCCAGCAGAGAGAATGAGCAGTTCTTC
NA	NA	TRBV30	TRBJ1-1	CAWSRGQQVTEAFF	TGTGCCTGGAGTCGAGGACAGCAGGTCACTGAAGCTTTCTTT
NA	NA	TRBV2	TRBJ2-1	CASSVGGYNEQFF	TGTGCCAGCAGTGTCGGCGGTTACAATGAGCAGTTCTTC
once	TRBD1	TRBV2	TRBJ2-2	CASSGDSFSNTGELFF	TGTGCCAGCAGTGGGGACAGCTTCTCGAACACCGGGGAGCTGTTTTTT
NA	TRBD2	TRBV6-2/TRBV6-3	TRBJ2-2	CASSLLAGAGELFF	TGTGCCAGCAGTTTGTTAGCGGGAGCCGGGGAGCTGTTTTTT
NA	TRBD2	TRBV15	TRBJ2-7	CATSRDTGGLEQYF	TGTGCCACCAGCAGAGATACGGGGGGACTCGAGCAGTACTTC
NA	NA	TRBV5-1	TRBJ1-1	CASSPPGGTEAFF	TGCGCCAGCAGCCCCCCCGGGGGCACTGAAGCTTTCTTT
NA	NA	TRBV2	TRBJ2-5	CASNTGFAETQYF	TGTGCCAGCAACACAGGGTTCGCGGAGACCCAGTACTTC
NA	TRBD2	TRBV9	TRBJ2-2	CASSVEAGGDRTGELFF	TGTGCCAGCAGCGTCGAAGCGGGAGGAGATCGAACCGGGGAGCTGTTTTTT